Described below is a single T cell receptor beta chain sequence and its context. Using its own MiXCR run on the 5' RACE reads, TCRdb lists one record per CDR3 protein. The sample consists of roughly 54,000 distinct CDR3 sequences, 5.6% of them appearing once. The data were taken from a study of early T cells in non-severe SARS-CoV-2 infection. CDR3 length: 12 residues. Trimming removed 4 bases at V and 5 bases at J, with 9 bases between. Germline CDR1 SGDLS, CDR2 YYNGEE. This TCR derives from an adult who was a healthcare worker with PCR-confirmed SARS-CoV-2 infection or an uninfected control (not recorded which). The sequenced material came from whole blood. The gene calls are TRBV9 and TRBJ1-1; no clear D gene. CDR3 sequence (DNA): TGTGCCAGCAGCCCCGAAGGGACTGAAGCTTTCTTT. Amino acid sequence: CASSPEGTEAFF.